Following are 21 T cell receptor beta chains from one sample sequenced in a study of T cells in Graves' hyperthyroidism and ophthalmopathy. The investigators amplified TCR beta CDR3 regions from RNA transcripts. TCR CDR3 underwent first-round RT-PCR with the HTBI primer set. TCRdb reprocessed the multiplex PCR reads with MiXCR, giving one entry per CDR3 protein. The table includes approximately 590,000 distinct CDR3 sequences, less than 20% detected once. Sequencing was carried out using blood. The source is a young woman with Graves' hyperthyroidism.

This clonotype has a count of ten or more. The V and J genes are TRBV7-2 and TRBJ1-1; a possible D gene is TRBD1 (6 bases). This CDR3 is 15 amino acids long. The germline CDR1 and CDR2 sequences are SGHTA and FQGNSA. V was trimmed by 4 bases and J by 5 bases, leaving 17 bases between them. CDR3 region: CASSSQQGRWTEAFF. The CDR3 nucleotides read TGTGCCAGCAGCTCCCAACAGGGCAGGTGGACTGAAGCTTTCTTT.

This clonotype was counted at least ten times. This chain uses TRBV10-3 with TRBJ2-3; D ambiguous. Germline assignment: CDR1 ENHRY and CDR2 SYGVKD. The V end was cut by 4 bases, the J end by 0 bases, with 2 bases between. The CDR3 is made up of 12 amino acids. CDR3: CAISASTDTQYF. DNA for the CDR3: TGTGCCATCAGTGCGAGCACAGATACGCAGTATTTT.

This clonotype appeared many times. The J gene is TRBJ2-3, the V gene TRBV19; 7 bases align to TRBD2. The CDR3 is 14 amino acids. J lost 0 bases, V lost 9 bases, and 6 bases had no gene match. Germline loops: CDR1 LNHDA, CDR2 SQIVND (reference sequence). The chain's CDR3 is CASRASGSTDTQYF. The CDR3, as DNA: TGTGCCAGCAGGGCTAGCGGAAGCACAGATACGCAGTATTTT. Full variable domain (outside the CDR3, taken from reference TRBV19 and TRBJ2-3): DGGITQSPKYLFRKEGQNVTLSCEQNLNHDAMYWYRQDPGQGLRLIYYSQIVNDFQKGDIAEGYSVSREKKESFPLTVTSAQKNPTAFYLCASRASGSTDTQYFGPGTRLTVL.

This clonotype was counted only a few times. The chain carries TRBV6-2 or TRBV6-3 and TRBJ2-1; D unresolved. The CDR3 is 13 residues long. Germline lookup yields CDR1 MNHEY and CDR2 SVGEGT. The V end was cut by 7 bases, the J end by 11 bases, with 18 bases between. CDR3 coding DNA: TGTGCCAGCACGCGGACGATCAATGAGCAGCAGTTCTTC. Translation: CASTRTINEQQFF.

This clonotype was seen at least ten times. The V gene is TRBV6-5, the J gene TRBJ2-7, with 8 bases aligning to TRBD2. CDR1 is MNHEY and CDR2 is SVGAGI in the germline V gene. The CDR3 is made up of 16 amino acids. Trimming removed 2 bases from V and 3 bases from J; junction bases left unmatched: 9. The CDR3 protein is CASSYLTHTSGYEQYF. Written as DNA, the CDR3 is TGTGCCAGCAGTTACCTGACACACACTAGCGGCTACGAGCAGTACTTC.

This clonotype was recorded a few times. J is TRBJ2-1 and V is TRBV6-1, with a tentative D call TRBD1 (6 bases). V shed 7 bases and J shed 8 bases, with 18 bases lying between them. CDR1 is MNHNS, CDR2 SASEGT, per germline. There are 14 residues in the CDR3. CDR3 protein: CASTLNRDGHEQFF. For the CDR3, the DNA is TGTGCCAGCACTTTAAACAGGGACGGTCATGAGCAGTTCTTC.

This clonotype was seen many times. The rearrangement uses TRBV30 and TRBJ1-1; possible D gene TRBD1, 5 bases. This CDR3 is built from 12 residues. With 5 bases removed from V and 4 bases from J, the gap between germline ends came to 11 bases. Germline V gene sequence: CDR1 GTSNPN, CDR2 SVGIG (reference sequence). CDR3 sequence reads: CAWGGVGTEAFF. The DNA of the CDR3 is TGTGCCTGGGGGGGAGTGGGCACTGAAGCTTTCTTT.

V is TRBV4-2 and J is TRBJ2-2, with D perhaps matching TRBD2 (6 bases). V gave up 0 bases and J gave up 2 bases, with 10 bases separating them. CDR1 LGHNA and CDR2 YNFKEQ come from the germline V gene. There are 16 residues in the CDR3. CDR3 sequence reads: CASSQDSGVNTGELFF. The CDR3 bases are TGTGCCAGCAGCCAAGATTCGGGGGTCAACACCGGGGAGCTGTTTTTT.

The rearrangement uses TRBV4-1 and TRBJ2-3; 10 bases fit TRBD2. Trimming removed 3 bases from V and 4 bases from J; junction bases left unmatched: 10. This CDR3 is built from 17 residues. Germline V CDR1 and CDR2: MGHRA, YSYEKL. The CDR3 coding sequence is TGCGCCAGCAGCCACACAGCGGGAGGGCCGTTTGCAGATACGCAGTATTTT. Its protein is CASSHTAGGPFADTQYF.

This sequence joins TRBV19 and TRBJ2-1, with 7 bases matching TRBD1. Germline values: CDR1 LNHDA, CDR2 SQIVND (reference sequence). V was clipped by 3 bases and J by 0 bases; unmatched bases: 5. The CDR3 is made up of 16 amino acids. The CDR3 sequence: CASSMEGDSSYNEQFF. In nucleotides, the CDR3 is TGTGCCAGTAGTATGGAAGGGGACAGCTCCTACAATGAGCAGTTCTTC.

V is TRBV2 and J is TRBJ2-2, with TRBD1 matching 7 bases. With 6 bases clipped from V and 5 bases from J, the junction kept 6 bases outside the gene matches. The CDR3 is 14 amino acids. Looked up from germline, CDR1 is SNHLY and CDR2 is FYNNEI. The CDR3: CASRSGTATGELFF. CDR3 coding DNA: TGTGCCAGCAGGTCCGGGACAGCGACCGGGGAGCTGTTTTTT.

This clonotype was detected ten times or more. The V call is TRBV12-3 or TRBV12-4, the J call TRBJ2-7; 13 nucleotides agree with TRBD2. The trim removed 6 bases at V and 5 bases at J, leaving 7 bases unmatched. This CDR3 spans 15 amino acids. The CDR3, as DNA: TGTGCCAGCAGCCAGACTAGCGGGAGGAATGACGAGCAGTACTTC. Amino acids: CASSQTSGRNDEQYF.

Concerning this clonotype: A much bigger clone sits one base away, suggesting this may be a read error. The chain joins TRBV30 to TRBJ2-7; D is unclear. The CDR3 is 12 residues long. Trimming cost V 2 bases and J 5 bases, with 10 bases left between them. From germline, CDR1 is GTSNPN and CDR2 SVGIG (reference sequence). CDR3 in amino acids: CAWSQDPHEQYF. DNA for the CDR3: TGTGCCTGGAGTCAAGACCCCCACGAGCAGTACTTC.

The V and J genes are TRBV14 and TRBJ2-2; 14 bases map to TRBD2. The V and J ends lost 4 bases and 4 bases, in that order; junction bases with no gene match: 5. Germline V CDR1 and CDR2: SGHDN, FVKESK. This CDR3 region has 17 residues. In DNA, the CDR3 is TGTGCCAGCAGCCCACCGGGACTAGCGGGAGTCACCGGGGAGCTGTTTTTT. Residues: CASSPPGLAGVTGELFF.

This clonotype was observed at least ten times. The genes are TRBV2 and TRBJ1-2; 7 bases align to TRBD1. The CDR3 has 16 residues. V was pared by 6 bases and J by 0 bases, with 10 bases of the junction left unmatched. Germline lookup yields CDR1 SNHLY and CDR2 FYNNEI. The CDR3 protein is CASRTDRQGANYGYTF. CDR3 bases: TGTGCCAGCAGGACTGATCGACAGGGAGCTAACTATGGCTACACCTTC.

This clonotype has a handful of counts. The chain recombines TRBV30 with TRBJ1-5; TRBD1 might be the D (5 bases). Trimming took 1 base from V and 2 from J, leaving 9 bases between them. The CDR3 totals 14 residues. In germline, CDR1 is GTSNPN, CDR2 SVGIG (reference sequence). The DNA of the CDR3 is TGTGCCTGGAGTGACCGGGGCGGCAATCAGCCCCAGCATTTT. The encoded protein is CAWSDRGGNQPQHF.

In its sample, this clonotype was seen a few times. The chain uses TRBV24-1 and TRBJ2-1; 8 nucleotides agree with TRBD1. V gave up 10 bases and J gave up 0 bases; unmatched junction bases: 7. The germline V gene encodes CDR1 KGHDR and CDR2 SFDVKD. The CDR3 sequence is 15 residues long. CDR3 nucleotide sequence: TGTGCCACTGGGACAGGCTATAGCTCCTACAATGAGCAGTTCTTC. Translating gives CATGTGYSSYNEQFF.

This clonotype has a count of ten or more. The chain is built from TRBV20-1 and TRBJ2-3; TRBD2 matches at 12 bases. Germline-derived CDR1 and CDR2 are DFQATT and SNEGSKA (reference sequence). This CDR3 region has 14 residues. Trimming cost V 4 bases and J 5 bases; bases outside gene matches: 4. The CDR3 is CSATGLAGEDTQYF. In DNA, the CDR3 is TGCAGTGCTACGGGACTAGCGGGCGAAGATACGCAGTATTTT.

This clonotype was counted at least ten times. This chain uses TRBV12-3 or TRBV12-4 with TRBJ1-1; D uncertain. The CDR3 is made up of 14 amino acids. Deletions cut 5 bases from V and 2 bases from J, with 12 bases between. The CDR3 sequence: CASSPSPYNTEAFF. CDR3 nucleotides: TGTGCCAGCAGTCCCAGCCCGTATAACACTGAAGCTTTCTTT.

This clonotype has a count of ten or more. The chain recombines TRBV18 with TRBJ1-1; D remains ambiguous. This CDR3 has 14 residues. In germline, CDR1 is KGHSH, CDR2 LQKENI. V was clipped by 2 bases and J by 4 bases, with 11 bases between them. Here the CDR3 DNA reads TGTGCCAGCTCACCAACGTCTGGGTTCACTGAAGCTTTCTTT. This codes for CASSPTSGFTEAFF.

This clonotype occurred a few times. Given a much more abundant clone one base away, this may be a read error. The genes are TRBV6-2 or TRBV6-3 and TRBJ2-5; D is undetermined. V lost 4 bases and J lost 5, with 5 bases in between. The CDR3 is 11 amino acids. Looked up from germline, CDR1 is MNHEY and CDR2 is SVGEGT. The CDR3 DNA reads TGTGCCAGCAGTTTCGTGGAGACCCAGTACTTC. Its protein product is CASSFVETQYF.